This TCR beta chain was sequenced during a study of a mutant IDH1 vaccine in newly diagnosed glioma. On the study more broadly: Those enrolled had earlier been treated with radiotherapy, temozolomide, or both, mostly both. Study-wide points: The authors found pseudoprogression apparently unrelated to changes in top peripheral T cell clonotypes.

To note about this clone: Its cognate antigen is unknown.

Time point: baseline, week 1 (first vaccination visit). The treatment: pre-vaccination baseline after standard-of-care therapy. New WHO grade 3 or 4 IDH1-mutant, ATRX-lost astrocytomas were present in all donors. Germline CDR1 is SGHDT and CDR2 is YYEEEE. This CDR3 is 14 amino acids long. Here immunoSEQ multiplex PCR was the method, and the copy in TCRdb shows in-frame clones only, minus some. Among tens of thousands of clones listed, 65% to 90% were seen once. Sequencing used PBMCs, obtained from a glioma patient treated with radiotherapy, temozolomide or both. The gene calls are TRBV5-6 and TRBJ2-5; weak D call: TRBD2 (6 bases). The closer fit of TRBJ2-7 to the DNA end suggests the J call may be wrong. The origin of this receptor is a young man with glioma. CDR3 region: CASSRTVGGHEQYF. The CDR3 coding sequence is TGTGCCAGCAGCCGGACGGTGGGGGGTCACGAGCAGTACTTC.